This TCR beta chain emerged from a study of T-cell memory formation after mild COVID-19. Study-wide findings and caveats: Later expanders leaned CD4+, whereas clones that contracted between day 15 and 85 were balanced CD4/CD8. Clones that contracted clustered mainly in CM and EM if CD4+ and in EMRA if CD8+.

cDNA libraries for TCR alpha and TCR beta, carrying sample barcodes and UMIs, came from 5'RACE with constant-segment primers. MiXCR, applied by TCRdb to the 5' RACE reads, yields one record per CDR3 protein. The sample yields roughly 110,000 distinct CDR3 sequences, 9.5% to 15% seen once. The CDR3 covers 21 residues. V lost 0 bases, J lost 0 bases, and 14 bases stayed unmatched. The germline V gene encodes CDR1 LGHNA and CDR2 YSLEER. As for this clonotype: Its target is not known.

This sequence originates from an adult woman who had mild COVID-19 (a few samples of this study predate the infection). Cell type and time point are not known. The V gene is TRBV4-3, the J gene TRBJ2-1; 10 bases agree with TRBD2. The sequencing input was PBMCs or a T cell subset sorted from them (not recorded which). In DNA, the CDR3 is TGCGCCAGCAGCCAAGATTGGAGGCTAGCGGGAGTCGGGAGCTCCTACAATGAGCAGTTCTTC. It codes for CASSQDWRLAGVGSSYNEQFF.